This section outlines one TCR beta chain sequence together with its context. The data originate from a study of blood T cell repertoires in COVID-19. Study context: The samples span acute and convalescent COVID-19 from the United States, Italy and Spain.

Participants were aged 18 to 89 years from approximately 24 US areas. Participants were placed into cohorts based on the clinical history they reported. V lost 11 bases, J lost 0 bases, and 17 bases lay in between. The CDR3 spans 15 residues. Per the germline V gene, CDR1 is LNHDA and CDR2 is SQIVND (reference sequence). Per the original data handling: Scientists estimated how many nucleated cells there were by amplifying reference gene primers. Generated by immunoSEQ multiplex PCR, the TCRdb table keeps only in-frame clones and is missing some. For V, J and clone size, that table is used; D and trimming come from the DNA. The profile covers fewer than 200,000 clones, with 83% appearing a single time and less than 4.5% taken by the ten largest.

The receptor comes from a woman aged 45-60 years in a cohort exposed to, infected with or recovered from COVID-19 (not recorded which). The sequenced sample consisted of PBMCs or T cells enriched from blood (not recorded which). The rearrangement links TRBV19 to TRBJ2-1, with TRBD2 as a possible D gene (6 bases). The CDR3 coding sequence is TGTGCCTCTAACGGAGGGGCGAGCTCCTACAATGAGCAGTTCTTC. It codes for CASNGGASSYNEQFF.